This TCR beta chain was sequenced during a study of T cell responses to AZD1222 COVID-19 vaccine. Study findings and constraints: The study reported that nearly half of spike-specific TCRs target unmutated variant regions. Samples come after the peak T cell response, not at day 14. Mapped onto spike, vaccine-associated CD4 TCRs spanned it and were dominant at 160-218 and 743-854.

Remarks on this clone: The antigen is undetermined.

The CDR3 covers 14 residues. Germline CDR1 MNHNY, CDR2 SVGAGI (reference sequence). The V gene lost 7 bases and the J gene lost 5 bases, with 18 bases spanning the gap. Here immunoSEQ multiplex PCR was the method, and the copy in TCRdb shows in-frame clones only, minus some. Among over 100,000 clones listed, roughly 90% were seen once. The V and J genes are TRBV6-6 and TRBJ2-7; possible D gene TRBD2, 7 bases. The source material was peripheral blood, sampled on day 0 of AZD1222 vaccination. The receptor was derived from an adult in good health. The CDR3 sequence: CASTTGGDINEQYF. In DNA, the CDR3 is TGTGCCAGCACTACTGGGGGGGACATCAACGAGCAGTACTTC.